These 19 T cell receptor beta chains came from one sample sequenced in a study of shared clonotypes between healthy human individuals. Measured with immunoSEQ multiplex PCR; TCRdb has only the in-frame clones, and not every one. The sample records about 2.2 million clones, more than 85% being singletons. Positively selected for CCR7, the CD45RO-negative cells used as naive CD8 cells excluded terminally differentiated effector memory CD45RA+ cells. Sequencing was carried out using naive CD8+ T cells from PBMCs. The receptor source for this set is a man aged 18 to 29 in good health. Some clones in this sample may be carry-over from other donors' samples.

This clone was seen only once. The genes are TRBV5-5 and TRBJ1-3; 10 bases align to TRBD1. V lost 4 bases and J lost 3; bases outside the gene matches: 4. The CDR3 loop spans 15 amino acids. The germline V gene has CDR1 SGHKS and CDR2 YYEKEE (reference sequence). The CDR3 coding sequence is TGTGCCAGCAGCGTATGGACAGGGGGTGGAAACACCATATATTTT. Its translation is CASSVWTGGGNTIYF.

In the case of this clone: Given a much more abundant clone one base away, this may be a read error. The rearrangement links TRBV10-3 to TRBJ2-7; no clear D gene. The CDR3 runs to 10 residues. V gave up 5 bases and J gave up 1 base, with 0 bases separating them. CDR1 and CDR2 from the germline V gene are ENHRY and SYGVKD. The CDR3 region has the DNA TGTGCCATCAGTTCCTACGAGCAGTACTTC. Amino acids: CAISSYEQYF.

The chain has TRBV27 and TRBJ2-1; no definite D call. This CDR3 is built from 14 residues. CDR1 and CDR2 (germline): MNHEY, SMNVEV (reference sequence). The V end was cut by 3 bases, the J end by 5 bases, with 11 bases between. The CDR3 nucleotides are TGTGCCAGCAGTTTGCGAGGCCCGCACAATGAGCAGTTCTTC. This translates into CASSLRGPHNEQFF.

This clone was seen a single time. V and J are TRBV4-3 and TRBJ2-5, with 7 positions matching TRBD2. Germline V gene lookup returns CDR1 LGHNA and CDR2 YSLEER. Trimming took 1 base from V and 2 from J; bases not matched to a gene: 4. This CDR3 is 15 amino acids long. Written as DNA, the CDR3 is TGCGCCAGCAGCCAAGGGGGGGGTTTGCAAGAGACCCAGTACTTC. It yields the protein CASSQGGGLQETQYF.

V gene TRBV7-9 combines with J gene TRBJ1-4, with D maybe TRBD1 (5 bases). Trimming stripped 2 bases from V and 0 bases from J, with 10 bases between. Per germline, CDR1 SEHNR and CDR2 FQNEAQ (reference sequence). The CDR3 consists of 16 residues. CDR3 in DNA: TGTGCCAGCAGCTTAAAAGGACACGCAACTAATGAAAAACTGTTTTTT. This translates into CASSLKGHATNEKLFF.

V gene TRBV6-1 combines with J gene TRBJ2-7; D possibly corresponds to TRBD2 (6 bases). Trimming took off 8 bases at V and 2 bases at J, with 16 bases between the two ends. This CDR3 region has 14 residues. Germline V gene data show CDR1 as MNHNS and CDR2 as SASEGT. The CDR3 sequence is CASGGSSPPYEQYF. The CDR3 DNA is TGTGCCAGCGGGGGGTCTAGCCCACCCTACGAGCAGTACTTC.

The chain recombines TRBV7-2 with TRBJ2-2; maybe TRBD2 (6 bases). Trimming removed 5 bases from V and 6 bases from J, with 19 bases in between. Germline V lookup: CDR1 SGHTA, CDR2 FQGNSA. The CDR3 runs 16 residues. This CDR3 reads CASSGRDSPAAGELFF. The CDR3 coding sequence is TGTGCCAGCAGCGGCCGGGACTCACCAGCCGCCGGGGAGCTGTTTTTT.

The chain joins TRBV29-1 to TRBJ2-1; 10 bases are a match to TRBD1. V was pared by 7 bases and J by 5 bases, with 8 bases of the junction left unmatched. The length of the CDR3 is 14 residues. Germline V lookup: CDR1 SQVTM, CDR2 ANQGSEA. CDR3 sequence reads: CSGPGTGANNEQFF. CDR3 in DNA: TGCAGCGGCCCCGGGACAGGGGCTAACAATGAGCAGTTCTTC.

The V and J genes are TRBV27 and TRBJ2-7; 14 bases fit TRBD2. V shed 1 base, J shed 6 bases, and the junction held 5 bases outside the gene matches. This CDR3 is 16 amino acids long. CDR1 is MNHEY and CDR2 is SMNVEV in the germline V gene (reference sequence). The CDR3 sequence: CASSLLGTSGSREQYF. CDR3 nucleotide sequence: TGTGCCAGCAGTTTATTGGGGACTAGCGGGAGTCGCGAGCAGTACTTC.

The rearrangement joins TRBV5-4 to TRBJ2-2; D might be TRBD1 or TRBD2, each matching 6 bases. Germline loops: CDR1 SGHNT, CDR2 YYREEE (reference sequence). The CDR3 spans 18 residues. V dropped 1 base and J dropped 5 bases, with 21 bases sitting between them. Written as DNA, the CDR3 is TGTGCCAGCAGCTTGATGGGGGGCCCGGCTTATGGAACCGGGGAGCTGTTTTTT. Its translation is CASSLMGGPAYGTGELFF.

The chain employs TRBV27 and TRBJ2-2; 7 nucleotides line up with TRBD2. Germline V gene lookup returns CDR1 MNHEY and CDR2 SMNVEV (reference sequence). V lost 3 bases and J lost 6; bases outside the gene matches: 10. The CDR3 runs to 16 residues. The CDR3 DNA reads as TGTGCCAGCAGTTTCGGACCGGGAGGTTACCCCGGGGAGCTGTTTTTT. Translated, it gives CASSFGPGGYPGELFF.

The chain links TRBV5-6 to TRBJ1-5; D is unclear. V gave up 3 bases and J gave up 6 bases, with 13 bases separating them. In germline, CDR1 is SGHDT, CDR2 YYEEEE. There are 14 residues in the CDR3. The CDR3 DNA reads TGTGCCAGCAGCTGGTGGGGTGTCGGTCAGCCCCAGCATTTT. Encoded protein: CASSWWGVGQPQHF.

This rearrangement joins TRBV27 to TRBJ2-7; 10 nucleotides align to TRBD2. Germline V lookup: CDR1 MNHEY, CDR2 SMNVEV (reference sequence). The CDR3 sequence is 16 residues long. V lost 5 bases to trimming and J lost 4 bases; unmatched junction nucleotides: 11. For the CDR3, the DNA is TGTGCCAGCAGTCCGTCTAGCGGGAGTAAGGGGTACGAGCAGTACTTC. Protein sequence: CASSPSSGSKGYEQYF.

The rearrangement links TRBV4-1 to TRBJ1-1, with D unresolved. V dropped 0 bases and J dropped 1 base, with 6 bases sitting between them. Looked up from germline, CDR1 is MGHRA and CDR2 is YSYEKL. This CDR3 contains 14 residues. The CDR3 DNA sequence: TGCGCCAGCAGCCAAGATCTTAGGAACACTGAAGCTTTCTTT. Its translation: CASSQDLRNTEAFF.

The chain recombines TRBV10-3 with TRBJ1-1; 7 bases line up with TRBD1. The CDR3 covers 15 residues. CDR1 ENHRY and CDR2 SYGVKD come from the germline V gene. Germline trimming cut 3 bases from V and 5 bases from J; bases unmatched to any gene: 9. CDR3 DNA: TGTGCCATCAGTGAACGGACAGGTCTTGAGACTGAAGCTTTCTTT. As protein: CAISERTGLETEAFF.

The chain is built from TRBV5-6 and TRBJ2-1; 9 nucleotides align to TRBD2. This CDR3 is built from 16 residues. The germline CDR1 and CDR2 sequences are SGHDT and YYEEEE. Trimming removed 3 bases from V and 4 bases from J; junction bases left unmatched: 8. The CDR3 spells CASSSPSTSGYNEQFF. The CDR3 nucleotides are TGTGCCAGCAGCTCTCCCTCGACTAGCGGATACAATGAGCAGTTCTTC.

The gene calls are TRBV5-1 and TRBJ2-7; tentative D call: TRBD1 (6 bases). The CDR3 is 15 residues long. CDR1 is SGHRS and CDR2 is YFSETQ in the germline V gene. V was trimmed by 2 bases and J by 5 bases, leaving 17 bases between them. This CDR3 reads CASSFRTDRGHEQYF. CDR3 nucleotides: TGCGCCAGCAGCTTTAGGACAGACCGGGGCCACGAGCAGTACTTC.

The rearrangement uses TRBV5-4 and TRBJ1-4; D perhaps matches TRBD1 (5 bases). CDR1 SGHNT and CDR2 YYREEE come from the germline V gene (reference sequence). This CDR3 has 14 residues. Trimming stripped 4 bases from V and 6 bases from J, with 13 bases between. The CDR3 DNA follows: TGTGCCAGCAGCGACAGAGGGTTAGATGAAAAACTGTTTTTT. As protein: CASSDRGLDEKLFF. Full variable domain (rest looked up from reference TRBV5-4 and TRBJ1-4): ETGVTQSPTHLIKTRGQQVTLRCSSQSGHNTVSWYQQALGQGPQFIFQYYREEENGRGNFPPRFSGLQFPNYSSELNVNALELDDSALYLCASSDRGLDEKLFFGSGTQLSVL.

The rearrangement joins TRBV7-8 to TRBJ2-3, with a weak D call TRBD1 (6 bases). The germline V gene encodes CDR1 SGHVS and CDR2 FQNEAQ. CDR3 size: 16 residues. Trimming stripped 5 bases from V and 2 bases from J, with 17 bases between. The CDR3: CASSLRDKPITDTQYF. The CDR3 coding sequence is TGTGCCAGCAGCCTCCGGGACAAGCCGATCACAGATACGCAGTATTTT.